Following are 6 T cell receptor beta chains from one sample sequenced in a study of beta chain features in type 1 diabetes. Expressed TCRB transcripts got sequenced, as all isolated RNA was reverse transcribed. The method was immunoSEQ multiplex PCR; TCRdb's version includes in-frame clones alone and lacks a portion of them. The sample holds hundreds of thousands of clones, about 14% seen once. Sequencing was done on a sample of naive CD4+ T cells from blood. Every receptor here comes from a young man in good health.

This clone was counted only a few times. The gene calls are TRBV7-8 and TRBJ2-6; D gene unclear. CDR1 SGHVS and CDR2 FQNEAQ come from the germline V gene. Trimming left V 5 bases short and J 1 base short, with 15 bases between. This CDR3 is built from 17 residues. DNA for the CDR3: TGTGCCAGCAGCCCCCAACCAGCAGTTTCTGGGGCCAACGTCCTGACTTTC. It encodes CASSPQPAVSGANVLTF.

This chain uses TRBV18 with TRBJ2-1; a weak D match, TRBD1 (6 bases). The CDR3 runs to 13 residues. V lost 4 bases and J lost 7, with 11 bases in between. The germline CDR1 and CDR2 sequences are KGHSH and LQKENI. Here the CDR3 DNA reads TGTGCCAGCTCACTACAGGGTTGGAATGAGCAGTTCTTC. Protein sequence: CASSLQGWNEQFF.

The genes are TRBV29-1 and TRBJ2-7, with D tentatively TRBD2 (7 bases). The length of the CDR3 is 20 residues. Per the germline V gene, CDR1 is SQVTM and CDR2 is ANQGSEA. The CDR3 sequence: CTMRGLDGLDPKRARNSQYV. The CDR3 DNA is TGCACCATGCGGGGGCTAGACGGTTTGGACCCCAAACGAGCAAGAAACTCGCAGTACGTC.

The chain employs TRBV9 and TRBJ2-1; 9 positions agree with TRBD2. Germline V gene data show CDR1 as SGDLS and CDR2 as YYNGEE. V dropped 6 bases and J dropped 2; count of bases not matched to a gene: 6. CDR3 length: 15 amino acids. The CDR3 spells CASNPTSGTYNEQFF. The CDR3 DNA sequence: TGTGCCAGCAACCCGACTAGCGGAACCTACAATGAGCAGTTCTTC.

This clone was counted a few times. The rearrangement uses TRBV4-2 and TRBJ1-2, with D maybe TRBD1 (5 bases). This CDR3 spans 16 amino acids. Germline assignment: CDR1 LGHNA and CDR2 YNFKEQ. V was clipped by 0 bases and J by 5 bases, with 16 bases between them. The CDR3: CASSQDVATAHYGYTF. In DNA, the CDR3 is TGTGCCAGCAGCCAAGATGTGGCGACAGCCCATTATGGCTACACCTTC.

For the CDR3, the DNA is TGTGCCAGCAGCTTAGATGGGGTTACGGCAGATACGCAGTATTTT. It yields the protein CASSLDGVTADTQYF. V and J are TRBV11-1 and TRBJ2-3; D is unclear. CDR3 length: 15 amino acids. The germline gives CDR1 SGHAT, CDR2 FQDESV (reference sequence). V was shortened by 1 base and J by 4 bases, with 12 bases between the two germline ends.